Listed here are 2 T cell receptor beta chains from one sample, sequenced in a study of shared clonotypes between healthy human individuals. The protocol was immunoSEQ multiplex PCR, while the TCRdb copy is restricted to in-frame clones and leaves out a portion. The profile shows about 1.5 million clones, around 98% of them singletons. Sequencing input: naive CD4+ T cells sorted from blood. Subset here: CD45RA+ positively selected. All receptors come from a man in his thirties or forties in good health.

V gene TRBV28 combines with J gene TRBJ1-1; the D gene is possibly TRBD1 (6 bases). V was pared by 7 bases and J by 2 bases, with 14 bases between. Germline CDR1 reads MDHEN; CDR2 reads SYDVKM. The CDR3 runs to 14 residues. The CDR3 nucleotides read TGTGCCAGCACAAAGGGGGGGCTTAACACTGAAGCTTTCTTT. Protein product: CASTKGGLNTEAFF.

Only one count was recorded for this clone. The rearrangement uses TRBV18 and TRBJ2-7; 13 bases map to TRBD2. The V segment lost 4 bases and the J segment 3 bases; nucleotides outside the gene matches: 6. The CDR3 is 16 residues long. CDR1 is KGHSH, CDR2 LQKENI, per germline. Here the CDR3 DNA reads TGTGCCAGCTCACTCAGACTAGCGGGAGGTTTCTACGAGCAGTACTTC. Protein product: CASSLRLAGGFYEQYF.